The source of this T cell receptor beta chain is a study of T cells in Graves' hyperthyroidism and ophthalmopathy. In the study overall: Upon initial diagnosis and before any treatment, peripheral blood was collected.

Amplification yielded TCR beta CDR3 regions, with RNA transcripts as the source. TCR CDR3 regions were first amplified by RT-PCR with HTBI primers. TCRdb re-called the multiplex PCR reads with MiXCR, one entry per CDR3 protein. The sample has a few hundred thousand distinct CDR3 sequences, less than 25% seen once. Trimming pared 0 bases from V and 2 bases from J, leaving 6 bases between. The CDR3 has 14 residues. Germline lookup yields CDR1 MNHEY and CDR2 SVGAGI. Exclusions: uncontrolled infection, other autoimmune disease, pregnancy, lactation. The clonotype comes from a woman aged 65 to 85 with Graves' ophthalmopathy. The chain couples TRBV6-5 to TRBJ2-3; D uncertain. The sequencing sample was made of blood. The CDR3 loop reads CASSYSVPTDTQYF. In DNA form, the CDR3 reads TGTGCCAGCAGTTACTCCGTCCCCACAGATACGCAGTATTTT.